This passage covers 29 T cell receptor beta chains from one sample sequenced in a study of T cells in Graves' hyperthyroidism and ophthalmopathy. RNA transcripts gave rise to amplified TCR beta CDR3 regions. First-round RT-PCR with HTBI primers amplified the TCR CDR3 region. TCRdb analysed the multiplex PCR reads with MiXCR anew, one entry per CDR3 protein. Of approximately 620,000 distinct CDR3 sequences listed, roughly a sixth are singletons. Sequencing was performed on blood. These receptors all stem from a woman in her thirties or forties with Graves' ophthalmopathy.

The gene calls are TRBV28 and TRBJ2-1, with TRBD2 matching 9 bases. Germline CDR1 MDHEN, CDR2 SYDVKM. Germline trimming cut 6 bases from V and 5 bases from J; bases unmatched to any gene: 8. This CDR3 is built from 15 residues. CDR3 loop: CASREMTSGNNEQFF. The CDR3 DNA reads as TGTGCCAGCAGAGAGATGACTAGCGGAAACAATGAGCAGTTCTTC.

This clonotype was seen at least ten times. This rearrangement joins TRBV7-9 to TRBJ1-1, with D possibly being TRBD1 (6 bases). The ends were cut back, 1 base at V and 6 bases at J, with 15 bases in the middle. CDR1 is SEHNR, CDR2 FQNEAQ, per germline (reference sequence). The CDR3 consists of 15 residues. CDR3 amino acids: CASSLGVRGSAEAFF. CDR3 DNA: TGTGCCAGCAGCTTAGGCGTAAGGGGGAGCGCTGAAGCTTTCTTT.

V gene TRBV4-1 combines with J gene TRBJ1-3; tentative D call: TRBD1 (5 bases). Germline loops: CDR1 MGHRA, CDR2 YSYEKL. This CDR3 is 15 amino acids long. Trimming took off 5 bases at V and 0 bases at J, with 11 bases between the two ends. CDR3: CASSIPGSSGNTIYF. In nucleotides, the CDR3 is TGCGCCAGCAGCATTCCAGGGAGCTCTGGAAACACCATATATTTT.

This clonotype was recorded a few times. The chain combines TRBV6-7 with TRBJ2-2; D ambiguous. TRBV6-7 is an ORF; its function is uncertain. Trimming removed 2 bases from V and 1 base from J, with 11 bases in between. The CDR3 extends over 16 amino acids. The CDR3 nucleotides are TGTGCCAGCAGTTACCCCTGGACGGAGAACACCGGGGAGCTGTTTTTT. Its translation: CASSYPWTENTGELFF.

This clonotype occurred a few times. The chain combines TRBV28 with TRBJ1-3; D ambiguous. The length of the CDR3 is 13 residues. Germline-derived CDR1 and CDR2 are MDHEN and SYDVKM. V was cut by 6 bases and J by 4 bases, with 10 bases left in between. CDR3 loop: CASSLTLGNTIYF. CDR3 sequence (DNA): TGTGCCAGCAGCCTTACACTCGGAAACACCATATATTTT. Full variable domain (missing parts from reference TRBV28 and TRBJ1-3): DVKVTQSSRYLVKRTGEKVFLECVQDMDHENMFWYRQDPGLGLRLIYFSYDVKMKEKGDIPEGYSVSREKKERFSLILESASTNQTSMYLCASSLTLGNTIYFGEGSWLTVV.

The chain combines TRBV7-9 with TRBJ2-6, with TRBD2 matching 7 bases. Germline V gene lookup returns CDR1 SEHNR and CDR2 FQNEAQ (reference sequence). V shed 3 bases, J shed 0 bases, and the junction held 2 bases outside the gene matches. This CDR3 has 16 residues. CDR3 DNA sequence: TGTGCCAGCAGCTTGGCGGGAGTCTCTGGGGCCAACGTCCTGACTTTC. It specifies CASSLAGVSGANVLTF.

This clonotype was detected many times. The chain links TRBV7-9 to TRBJ2-1; 12 nucleotides align to TRBD2. V lost 4 bases, J lost 8 bases, and 6 bases stayed unmatched. Per the germline V gene, CDR1 is SEHNR and CDR2 is FQNEAQ (reference sequence). The CDR3 spans 15 residues. The CDR3 region is CASSSTSGSFYEQFF. CDR3 sequence (DNA): TGTGCCAGCAGCTCGACTAGCGGGAGTTTCTATGAGCAGTTCTTC.

CDR3 sequence: CSARLGFGSTEAFF. The CDR3 bases are TGCAGTGCTAGACTGGGCTTTGGGAGCACTGAAGCTTTCTTT. The gene calls are TRBV20-1 and TRBJ1-1; D is ambiguous. Trimming shortened V by 2 bases and J by 4 bases, and 14 bases separated the two germline ends. The CDR3 spans 14 residues. The V gene's germline CDR1 is DFQATT and CDR2 SNEGSKA (reference sequence).

This clonotype was counted only a few times. As DNA, the CDR3 is TGTGCCAGTAGTATGGGCGACCTCTCTAACTATGGCTACACCTTC. As protein: CASSMGDLSNYGYTF. The J gene is TRBJ1-2, the V gene TRBV19, with D uncertain. Germline V CDR1 and CDR2: LNHDA, SQIVND (reference sequence). Trimming pared 3 bases from V and 0 bases from J, leaving 11 bases between. The CDR3 sequence is 15 residues long.

This clonotype has a count of ten or more. J is TRBJ2-3 and V is TRBV6-2 or TRBV6-3; 7 bases are a match to TRBD2. The CDR3 runs to 17 residues. V dropped 2 bases and J dropped 2; count of bases not matched to a gene: 10. Germline-derived CDR1 and CDR2 are MNHEY and SVGEGT. The chain's CDR3 is CASSYAQTSHHTDTQYF. CDR3 bases: TGTGCCAGCAGTTACGCCCAGACTAGCCATCACACAGATACGCAGTATTTT.

In this sample, this clonotype turned up many times. The chain uses TRBV6-1 and TRBJ1-1, with D tentatively TRBD1 (5 bases). The CDR3 sequence is 13 residues long. Trimming cost V 6 bases and J 0 bases, with 8 bases left between them. Germline CDR1 reads MNHNS; CDR2 reads SASEGT. For the CDR3, the DNA is TGTGCCAGCAGGGACAAATTGAACACTGAAGCTTTCTTT. Protein: CASRDKLNTEAFF.

The chain uses TRBV13 and TRBJ2-3; TRBD2 matches 11 bases. After removal of 3 bases from V and 2 bases from J, the junction contained 4 bases not matched to a gene. Germline V CDR1 and CDR2: PRHDT, FYEKMQ (reference sequence). CDR3 length equals 16 residues. This CDR3 reads CASSFGLAGHTDTQYF. For the CDR3, the DNA is TGTGCCAGCAGCTTCGGACTAGCGGGCCACACAGATACGCAGTATTTT.

The V and J genes are TRBV19 and TRBJ1-1; TRBD1 might be the D (5 bases). The CDR3 is made up of 13 amino acids. CDR1 is LNHDA, CDR2 SQIVND, per germline (reference sequence). Between the trimmed V and J ends, which lost 5 bases and 5 bases, there was a span of 12 bases. CDR3 bases: TGTGCCAGTAGTGCCAGGGAAGGAACTGAAGCTTTCTTT. As protein: CASSAREGTEAFF.

Ten or more counts support this clonotype. The chain employs TRBV7-9 and TRBJ1-2; the D gene is possibly TRBD1 (5 bases). This CDR3 contains 14 residues. Germline lookup yields CDR1 SEHNR and CDR2 FQNEAQ (reference sequence). Trimming took off 5 bases at V and 2 bases at J, with 12 bases between the two ends. The CDR3 region is CASSPTGVNYGYTF. CDR3 nucleotides: TGTGCCAGCAGCCCTACGGGGGTGAACTATGGCTACACCTTC.

The chain employs TRBV25-1 and TRBJ2-2; possibly TRBD2 for D (5 bases). The length of the CDR3 is 16 residues. V was shortened by 5 bases and J by 1 base, with 14 bases between the two germline ends. From germline, CDR1 is MGHDK and CDR2 SYGVNS. The CDR3: CASSPRAGKNTGELFF. The CDR3 DNA is TGTGCCAGCAGTCCCCGTGCCGGGAAGAACACCGGGGAGCTGTTTTTT.

The chain has TRBV7-9 and TRBJ2-1, with 14 nucleotides matching TRBD2. Germline V gene lookup returns CDR1 SEHNR and CDR2 FQNEAQ (reference sequence). CDR3 size: 18 residues. J lost 2 bases, V lost 1 base, and 4 bases had no gene match. The CDR3 protein is CASSLGRLAGGPYNEQFF. For the CDR3, the DNA is TGTGCCAGCAGCTTAGGAAGACTAGCGGGAGGGCCCTACAATGAGCAGTTCTTC. The full variable domain, completed using reference TRBV7-9 and TRBJ2-1, is DTGVSQNPRHKITKRGQNVTFRCDPISEHNRLYWYRQTLGQGPEFLTYFQNEAQLEKSRLLSDRFSAERPKGSFSTLEIQRTEQGDSAMYLCASSLGRLAGGPYNEQFFGPGTRLTVL.

This clonotype was counted only a few times. The chain uses TRBV10-3 and TRBJ2-1, with TRBD2 matching 7 bases. With 5 bases clipped from V and 0 bases from J, the junction kept 4 bases outside the gene matches. Germline V CDR1 and CDR2: ENHRY, SYGVKD. The CDR3 loop spans 15 amino acids. This CDR3 is CAISTLAASYNEQFF. The CDR3 DNA reads TGTGCCATCAGTACCCTAGCGGCCTCCTACAATGAGCAGTTCTTC.

This clonotype has more than one count but fewer than ten. The chain uses TRBV18 and TRBJ2-5; D is ambiguous. Trimming removed 0 bases from V and 3 bases from J, with 8 bases in between. CDR1 KGHSH and CDR2 LQKENI come from the germline V gene. The CDR3 extends over 14 amino acids. DNA of the CDR3: TGTGCCAGCTCACCACCAAGGCCAGAAGAGACCCAGTACTTC. Translating it yields CASSPPRPEETQYF. Filled out from reference TRBV18 and TRBJ2-5, the complete variable domain reads NAGVMQNPRHLVRRRGQEARLRCSPMKGHSHVYWYRQLPEEGLKFMVYLQKENIIDESGMPKERFSAEFPKEGPSILRIQQVVRGDSAAYFCASSPPRPEETQYFGPGTRLLVL.

This clonotype was detected ten times or more. The chain uses TRBV29-1 and TRBJ2-5; D is possibly TRBD2 (7 bases). This CDR3 comprises 12 residues. V gave up 5 bases and J gave up 6 bases, with 13 bases separating them. Germline-derived CDR1 and CDR2 are SQVTM and ANQGSEA. CDR3 amino acids: CSVKGGAKTQYF. The CDR3 region has the DNA TGCAGCGTTAAGGGGGGGGCGAAGACCCAGTACTTC.

This clonotype has ten or more counts. The chain joins TRBV28 to TRBJ2-1; 10 nucleotides match TRBD2. V was pared by 7 bases and J by 10 bases, with 13 bases of the junction left unmatched. Germline V lookup: CDR1 MDHEN, CDR2 SYDVKM. This CDR3 is 15 amino acids long. The CDR3 DNA reads TGTGCCAGCAACGAGCCGAGCGGGAGGGCCCGAGAGCAGTTCTTC. Protein sequence: CASNEPSGRAREQFF.

This clonotype was seen at least ten times. The chain joins TRBV2 to TRBJ2-1; 12 bases match TRBD2. Germline V gene sequence: CDR1 SNHLY, CDR2 FYNNEI. The CDR3 runs to 16 residues. V trimming: 0 bases; J trimming: 10 bases; junction bases outside the gene matches: 7. CDR3 sequence: CASSEALRLAGGEQFF. DNA of the CDR3: TGTGCCAGCAGTGAAGCGCTTCGGCTAGCGGGAGGGGAGCAGTTCTTC.

The chain recombines TRBV27 with TRBJ2-6; D is ambiguous. The CDR3 extends over 18 amino acids. The V end lost 3 bases, the J end lost 0 bases, and 15 bases lay between the germline ends. Looked up from germline, CDR1 is MNHEY and CDR2 is SMNVEV (reference sequence). The CDR3 spells CASSFTAPPYSGANVLTF. As DNA, the CDR3 is TGTGCCAGCAGTTTTACGGCTCCCCCTTACTCTGGGGCCAACGTCCTGACTTTC.

This clonotype has ten or more counts. The J gene is TRBJ2-7, the V gene TRBV4-2; 8 nucleotides match TRBD2. V gave up 0 bases and J gave up 6 bases; unmatched junction bases: 10. The length of the CDR3 is 16 residues. Germline V gives CDR1 LGHNA, CDR2 YNFKEQ. The CDR3 coding sequence is TGTGCCAGCAGCCAAGAGAGGGCCGGGCTAGCGGGCGAGCAGTACTTC. This gives the protein CASSQERAGLAGEQYF.

In its sample, this clonotype was seen many times. The CDR3 nucleotides are TGCGCCAGTTGGGGGGGACAGGCCACTGAAGCTTTCTTT. Amino acid sequence: CASWGGQATEAFF. The chain joins TRBV10-2 to TRBJ1-1; the match to TRBD1 covers 8 bases. Per germline, CDR1 WSHSY and CDR2 SAAADI. V trimming: 9 bases; J trimming: 4 bases; junction bases outside the gene matches: 7. The CDR3 extends over 13 amino acids.

This clonotype was seen ten or more times. The chain recombines TRBV5-5 with TRBJ2-3; no clear D. The CDR3 is 13 amino acids. Germline V gives CDR1 SGHKS, CDR2 YYEKEE (reference sequence). V was shortened by 5 bases and J by 8 bases, with 15 bases between the two germline ends. The CDR3 is CASRLPDHFTQYF. CDR3 bases: TGTGCCAGCAGGTTGCCAGATCACTTTACGCAGTATTTT.

This clonotype was counted at least ten times. The rearrangement uses TRBV3-1 and TRBJ2-1, with D perhaps matching TRBD1 (6 bases). The CDR3 length is 14 residues. The germline gives CDR1 LGHDT, CDR2 YNNKEL (reference sequence). V lost 3 bases and J 13 bases, leaving 19 bases between the germline ends. The CDR3 sequence is CASSQNDQTGHQFF. In nucleotides, the CDR3 is TGTGCCAGCAGCCAGAATGACCAGACAGGACATCAGTTCTTC.

This chain uses TRBV30 with TRBJ2-7; either TRBD1 or TRBD2 may supply D (5 bases each). Germline V gives CDR1 GTSNPN, CDR2 SVGIG (reference sequence). The CDR3 loop spans 14 amino acids. The germline V and J ends were trimmed by 2 bases and 3 bases, with 14 bases remaining between them. CDR3 residues: CAWSPGFGGYEQYF. For the CDR3, the DNA is TGTGCCTGGAGTCCAGGGTTTGGAGGCTACGAGCAGTACTTC.

This clonotype has ten or more counts. The chain couples TRBV12-3 or TRBV12-4 to TRBJ2-3, with 8 bases matching TRBD1. The CDR3 sequence is 16 residues long. With V trimmed by 3 bases and J by 1 base, 6 bases remained unmatched. The CDR3 reads CASSFGQTGGTDTQYF. The CDR3 coding sequence is TGTGCCAGCAGTTTTGGGCAGACAGGGGGCACAGATACGCAGTATTTT.

The chain has TRBV5-1 and TRBJ2-3; 9 bases are a match to TRBD1. V shed 1 base, J shed 1 base, and the junction held 7 bases outside the gene matches. Germline V gives CDR1 SGHRS, CDR2 YFSETQ. The CDR3 is 17 residues long. The CDR3, as DNA: TGCGCCAGCAGCTTGAGGGACAGGGCGTGGGGCACAGATACGCAGTATTTT. Amino acid sequence: CASSLRDRAWGTDTQYF.